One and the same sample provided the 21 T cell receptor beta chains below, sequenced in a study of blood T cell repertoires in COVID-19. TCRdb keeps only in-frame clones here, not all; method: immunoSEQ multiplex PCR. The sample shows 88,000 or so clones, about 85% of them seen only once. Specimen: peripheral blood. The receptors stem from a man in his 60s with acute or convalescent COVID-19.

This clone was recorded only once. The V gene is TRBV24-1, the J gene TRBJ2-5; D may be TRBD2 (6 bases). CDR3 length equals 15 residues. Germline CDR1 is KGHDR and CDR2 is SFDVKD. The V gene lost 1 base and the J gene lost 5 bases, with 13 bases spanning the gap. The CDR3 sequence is CATSDFGGVWETQYF. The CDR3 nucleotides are TGTGCCACCAGTGATTTCGGAGGGGTTTGGGAGACCCAGTACTTC.

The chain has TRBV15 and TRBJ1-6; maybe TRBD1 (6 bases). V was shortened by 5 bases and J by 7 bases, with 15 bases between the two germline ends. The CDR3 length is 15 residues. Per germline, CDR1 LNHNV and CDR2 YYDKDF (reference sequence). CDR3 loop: CATSGNRVQNSPLHF. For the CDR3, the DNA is TGTGCCACCAGCGGCAACAGGGTGCAAAATTCACCCCTCCACTTT.

The CDR3 DNA is TGTGCCAGCAGTTTATATGACAGGGGGCGTTGGCATCAGCCCCAGCATTTT. Translating it yields CASSLYDRGRWHQPQHF. The rearrangement uses TRBV27 and TRBJ1-5; 10 positions agree with TRBD1. The CDR3 spans 17 residues. Per germline, CDR1 MNHEY and CDR2 SMNVEV (reference sequence). With 1 base clipped from V and 5 bases from J, the junction kept 8 bases outside the gene matches.

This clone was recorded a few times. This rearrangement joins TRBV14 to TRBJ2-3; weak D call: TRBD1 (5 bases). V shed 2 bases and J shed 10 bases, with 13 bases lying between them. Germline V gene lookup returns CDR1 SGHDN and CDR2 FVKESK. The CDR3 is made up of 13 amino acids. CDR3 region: CASSQRGTRPQYF. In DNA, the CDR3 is TGTGCCAGCAGCCAAAGGGGCACAAGGCCGCAGTATTTT.

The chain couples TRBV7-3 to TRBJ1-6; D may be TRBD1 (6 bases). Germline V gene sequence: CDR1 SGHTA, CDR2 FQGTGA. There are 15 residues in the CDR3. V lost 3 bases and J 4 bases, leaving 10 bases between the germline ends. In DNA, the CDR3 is TGTGCCAGCAGCTTCTCGACAGGATATAATTCACCCCTCCACTTT. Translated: CASSFSTGYNSPLHF.

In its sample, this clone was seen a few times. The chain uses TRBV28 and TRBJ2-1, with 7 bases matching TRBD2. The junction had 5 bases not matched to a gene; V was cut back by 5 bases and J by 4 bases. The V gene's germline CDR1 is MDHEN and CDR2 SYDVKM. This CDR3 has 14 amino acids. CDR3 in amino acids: CASSLSGTYNEQFF. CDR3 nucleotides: TGTGCCAGCAGTCTCAGCGGGACTTACAATGAGCAGTTCTTC.

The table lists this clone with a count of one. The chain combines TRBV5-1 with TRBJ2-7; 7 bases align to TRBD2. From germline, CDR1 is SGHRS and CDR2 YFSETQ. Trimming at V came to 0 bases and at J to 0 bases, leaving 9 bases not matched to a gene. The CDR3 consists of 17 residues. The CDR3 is CASSLAVLAASSYEQYF. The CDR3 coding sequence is TGCGCCAGCAGCTTGGCCGTCCTAGCGGCAAGCTCCTACGAGCAGTACTTC. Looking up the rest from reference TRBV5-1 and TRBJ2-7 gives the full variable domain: KAGVTQTPRYLIKTRGQQVTLSCSPISGHRSVSWYQQTPGQGLQFLFEYFSETQRNKGNFPGRFSGRQFSNSRSEMNVSTLELGDSALYLCASSLAVLAASSYEQYFGPGTRLTVT.

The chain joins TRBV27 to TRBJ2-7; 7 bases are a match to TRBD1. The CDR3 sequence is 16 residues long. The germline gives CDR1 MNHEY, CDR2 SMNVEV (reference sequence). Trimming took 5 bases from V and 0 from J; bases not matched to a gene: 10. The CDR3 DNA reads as TGTGCCAGCAGTATCCGACAGGGTCTGGCCTCCTACGAGCAGTACTTC. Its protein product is CASSIRQGLASYEQYF.

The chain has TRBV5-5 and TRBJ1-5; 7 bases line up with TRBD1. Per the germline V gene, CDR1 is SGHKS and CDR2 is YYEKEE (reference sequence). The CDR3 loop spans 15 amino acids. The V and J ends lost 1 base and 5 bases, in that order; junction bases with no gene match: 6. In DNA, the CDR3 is TGTGCCAGCAGCTTGTCAGCAGGGGGTGATCAGCCCCAGCATTTT. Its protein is CASSLSAGGDQPQHF. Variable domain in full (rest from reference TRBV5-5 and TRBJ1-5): DAGVTQSPTHLIKTRGQQVTLRCSPISGHKSVSWYQQVLGQGPQFIFQYYEKEERGRGNFPDRFSARQFPNYSSELNVNALLLGDSALYLCASSLSAGGDQPQHFGDGTRLSIL.

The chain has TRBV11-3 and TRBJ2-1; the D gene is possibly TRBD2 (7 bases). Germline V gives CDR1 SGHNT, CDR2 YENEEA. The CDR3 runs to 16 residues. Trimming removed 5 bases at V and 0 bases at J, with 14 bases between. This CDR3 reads CASSPYGGPSYNEQFF. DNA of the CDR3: TGTGCCAGCAGCCCCTACGGGGGGCCCTCCTACAATGAGCAGTTCTTC.

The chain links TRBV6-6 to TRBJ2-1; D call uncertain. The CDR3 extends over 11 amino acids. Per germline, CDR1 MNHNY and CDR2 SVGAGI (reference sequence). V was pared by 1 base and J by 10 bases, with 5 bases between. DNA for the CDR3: TGTGCCAGCAGTTACTTCCAAGAGCAGTTCTTC. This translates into CASSYFQEQFF.

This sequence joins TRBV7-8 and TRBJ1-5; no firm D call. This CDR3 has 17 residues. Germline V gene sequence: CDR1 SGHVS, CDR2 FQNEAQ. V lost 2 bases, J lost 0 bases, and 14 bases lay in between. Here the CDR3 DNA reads TGTGCCAGCAGCTTAAAAGCCGCGGGCGATAGCAATCAGCCCCAGCATTTT. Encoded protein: CASSLKAAGDSNQPQHF.

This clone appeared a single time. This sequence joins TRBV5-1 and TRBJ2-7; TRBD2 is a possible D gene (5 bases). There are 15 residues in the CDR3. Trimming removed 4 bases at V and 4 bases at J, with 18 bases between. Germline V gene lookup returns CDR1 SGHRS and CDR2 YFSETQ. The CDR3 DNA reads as TGCGCCAGCAGCCCCGTCGGATCCCGAGGGTACGAGCAGTACTTC. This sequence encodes CASSPVGSRGYEQYF.

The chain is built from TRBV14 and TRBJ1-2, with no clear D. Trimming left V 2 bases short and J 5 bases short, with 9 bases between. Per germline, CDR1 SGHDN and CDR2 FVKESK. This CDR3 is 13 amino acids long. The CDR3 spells CASSQFNRYGYTF. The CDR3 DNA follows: TGTGCCAGCAGCCAATTTAACCGGTATGGCTACACCTTC.

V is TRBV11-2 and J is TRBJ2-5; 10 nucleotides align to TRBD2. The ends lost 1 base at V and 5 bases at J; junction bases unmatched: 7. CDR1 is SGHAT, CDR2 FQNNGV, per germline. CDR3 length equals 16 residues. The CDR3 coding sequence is TGTGCCAGCAGCTTAGGAGCTAGCGGGAGATGGGAGACCCAGTACTTC. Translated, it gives CASSLGASGRWETQYF.

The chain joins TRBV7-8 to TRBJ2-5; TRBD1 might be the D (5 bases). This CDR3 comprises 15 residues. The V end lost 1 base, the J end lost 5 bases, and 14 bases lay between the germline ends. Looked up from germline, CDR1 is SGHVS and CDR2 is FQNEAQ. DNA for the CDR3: TGTGCCAGCAGCTTAGGGTCGTGGAAGGGGGAGACCCAGTACTTC. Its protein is CASSLGSWKGETQYF.

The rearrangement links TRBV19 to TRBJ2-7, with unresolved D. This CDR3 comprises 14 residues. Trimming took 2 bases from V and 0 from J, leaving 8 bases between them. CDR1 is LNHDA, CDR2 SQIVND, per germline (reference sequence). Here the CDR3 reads CASSIFDSSYEQYF. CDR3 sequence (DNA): TGTGCCAGTAGTATATTTGATAGCTCCTACGAGCAGTACTTC.

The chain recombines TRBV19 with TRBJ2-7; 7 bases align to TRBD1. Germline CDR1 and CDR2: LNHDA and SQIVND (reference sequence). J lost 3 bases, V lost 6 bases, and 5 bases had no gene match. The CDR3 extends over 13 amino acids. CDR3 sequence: CASSVRQGYEQYF. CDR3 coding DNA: TGTGCCAGTAGCGTCAGACAGGGCTACGAGCAGTACTTC.

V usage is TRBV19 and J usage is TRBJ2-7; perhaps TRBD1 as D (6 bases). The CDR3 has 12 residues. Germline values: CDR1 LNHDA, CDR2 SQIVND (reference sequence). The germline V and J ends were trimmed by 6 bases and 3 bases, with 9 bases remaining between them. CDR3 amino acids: CASSAQGYEQYF. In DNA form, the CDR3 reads TGTGCCAGTAGCGCACAGGGCTACGAGCAGTACTTC.

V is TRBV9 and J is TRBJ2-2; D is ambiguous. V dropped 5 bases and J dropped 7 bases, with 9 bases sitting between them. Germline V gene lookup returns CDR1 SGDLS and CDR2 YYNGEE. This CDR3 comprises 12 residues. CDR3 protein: CASSVLVGELFF. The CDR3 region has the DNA TGTGCCAGCAGTGTCCTTGTCGGGGAGCTGTTTTTT.

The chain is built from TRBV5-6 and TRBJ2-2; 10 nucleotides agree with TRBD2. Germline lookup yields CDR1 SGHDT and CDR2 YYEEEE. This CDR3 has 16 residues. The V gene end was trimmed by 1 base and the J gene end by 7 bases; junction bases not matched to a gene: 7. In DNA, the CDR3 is TGTGCCAGCAGCTTGCCGGGGACTAGCGAGGGCGGGGAGCTGTTTTTT. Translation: CASSLPGTSEGGELFF.